This T cell receptor (beta chain) was found in a study of PD-L1 blockade in urothelial cancer. Study-wide background: Individuals in the cohort had been given 0 to 3 earlier chemotherapy regimens. Researchers found blood samples held a median of approximately 150,000 T cells. At 3 weeks (second dose) and 6 weeks after starting treatment, blood was analyzed.

Only in-frame clones appear in the TCRdb table, and some are missing; sequencing was by immunoSEQ multiplex PCR. The sample includes more than 90,000 clones, around 87% of them seen just once. Documented time point: pretreatment peripheral blood. Patients' urothelial carcinoma was locally advanced or metastatic. This CDR3 contains 15 residues. CDR1 SGHAT and CDR2 FQNNGV come from the germline V gene. Germline trimming cut 4 bases from V and 3 bases from J; bases unmatched to any gene: 8. This TCR was recovered from a man aged 55 to 70 with urothelial cancer. This sequence joins TRBV11-2 and TRBJ2-7, with TRBD1 matching 8 bases. This specimen consisted of PBMCs, obtained around atezolizumab (anti-PD-L1) treatment. CDR3 bases: TGTGCCAGCAGCTATACCGATACAGGGGGCTACGAGCAGTACTTC. It codes for CASSYTDTGGYEQYF.